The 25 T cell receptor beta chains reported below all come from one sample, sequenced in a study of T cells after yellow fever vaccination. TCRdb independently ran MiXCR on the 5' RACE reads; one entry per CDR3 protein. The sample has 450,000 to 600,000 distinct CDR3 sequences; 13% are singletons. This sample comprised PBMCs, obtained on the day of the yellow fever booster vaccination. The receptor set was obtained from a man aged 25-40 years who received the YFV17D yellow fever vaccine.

The CDR3 nucleotides read TGCGCCAGCAGCCAAGTTGCAGGGGGGACAGGACAAGAGACCCAGTACTTC. Translating gives CASSQVAGGTGQETQYF. The chain links TRBV4-3 to TRBJ2-5, with 8 bases fitting TRBD1. CDR1 is LGHNA and CDR2 is YSLEER in the germline V gene. The CDR3 is made up of 17 amino acids. V lost 1 base to trimming and J lost 2 bases; unmatched junction nucleotides: 9.

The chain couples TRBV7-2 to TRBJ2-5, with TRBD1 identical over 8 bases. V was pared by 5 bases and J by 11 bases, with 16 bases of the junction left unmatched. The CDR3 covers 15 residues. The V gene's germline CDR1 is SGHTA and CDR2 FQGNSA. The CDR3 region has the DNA TGTGCCAGCAGCCGATCTGGGACAGGCCAGGTTAGGCAGTACTTC. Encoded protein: CASSRSGTGQVRQYF. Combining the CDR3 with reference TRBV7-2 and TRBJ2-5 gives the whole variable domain GAGVSQSPSNKVTEKGKDVELRCDPISGHTALYWYRQSLGQGLEFLIYFQGNSAPDKSGLPSDRFSAERTGGSVSTLTIQRTQQEDSAVYLCASSRSGTGQVRQYFGPGTRLLVL.

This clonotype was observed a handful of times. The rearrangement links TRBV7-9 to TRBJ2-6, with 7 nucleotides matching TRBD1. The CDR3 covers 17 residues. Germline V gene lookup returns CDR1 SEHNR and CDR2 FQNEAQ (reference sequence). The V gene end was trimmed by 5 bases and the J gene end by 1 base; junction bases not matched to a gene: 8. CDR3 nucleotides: TGTGCCAGCAGCACACAGGGGATTGGGTCTGGGGCCAACGTCCTGACTTTC. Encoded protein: CASSTQGIGSGANVLTF. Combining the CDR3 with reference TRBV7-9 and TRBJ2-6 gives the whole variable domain DTGVSQNPRHKITKRGQNVTFRCDPISEHNRLYWYRQTLGQGPEFLTYFQNEAQLEKSRLLSDRFSAERPKGSFSTLEIQRTEQGDSAMYLCASSTQGIGSGANVLTFGAGSRLTVL.

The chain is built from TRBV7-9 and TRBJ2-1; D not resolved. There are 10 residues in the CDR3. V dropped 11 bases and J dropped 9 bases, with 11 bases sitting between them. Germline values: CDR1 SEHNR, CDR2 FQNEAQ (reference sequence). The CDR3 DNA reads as TGTGCCTCCGGGCATGGTGAGCAGTTCTTC. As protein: CASGHGEQFF.

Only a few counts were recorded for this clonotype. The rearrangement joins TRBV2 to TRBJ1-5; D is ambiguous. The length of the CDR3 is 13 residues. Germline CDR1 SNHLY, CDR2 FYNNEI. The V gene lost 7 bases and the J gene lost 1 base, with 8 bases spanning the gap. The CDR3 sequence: CASMGDSNQPQHF. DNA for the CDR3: TGTGCCAGCATGGGCGACAGCAATCAGCCCCAGCATTTT.

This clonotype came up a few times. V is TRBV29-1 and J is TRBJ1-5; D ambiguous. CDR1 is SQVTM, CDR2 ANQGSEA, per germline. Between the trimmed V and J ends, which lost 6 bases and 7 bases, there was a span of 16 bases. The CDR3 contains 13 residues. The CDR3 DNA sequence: TGCAGCGTCCTTGACGGGGATATCCAGCCCCAGCATTTT. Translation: CSVLDGDIQPQHF. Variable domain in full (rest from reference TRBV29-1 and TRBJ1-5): SAVISQKPSRDICQRGTSLTIQCQVDSQVTMMFWYRQQPGQSLTLIATANQGSEATYESGFVIDKFPISRPNLTFSTLTVSNMSPEDSSIYLCSVLDGDIQPQHFGDGTRLSIL.

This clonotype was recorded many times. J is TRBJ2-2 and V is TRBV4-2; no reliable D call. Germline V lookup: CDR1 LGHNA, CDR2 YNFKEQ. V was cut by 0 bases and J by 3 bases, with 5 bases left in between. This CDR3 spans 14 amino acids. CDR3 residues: CASSQEIYTGELFF. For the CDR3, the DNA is TGTGCCAGCAGCCAAGAGATATACACCGGGGAGCTGTTTTTT.

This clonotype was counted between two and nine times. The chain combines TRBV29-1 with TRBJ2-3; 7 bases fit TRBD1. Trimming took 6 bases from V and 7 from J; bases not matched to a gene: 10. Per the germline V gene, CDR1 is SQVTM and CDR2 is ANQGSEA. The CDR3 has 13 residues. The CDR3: CSVRQGGSYTQYF. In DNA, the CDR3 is TGCAGCGTCCGACAGGGTGGGTCATATACGCAGTATTTT.

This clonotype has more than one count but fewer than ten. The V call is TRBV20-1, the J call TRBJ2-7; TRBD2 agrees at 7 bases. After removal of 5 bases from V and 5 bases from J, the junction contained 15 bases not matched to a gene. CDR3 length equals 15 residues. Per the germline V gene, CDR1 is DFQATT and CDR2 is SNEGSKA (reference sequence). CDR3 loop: CSAPPPQAGIDEQYF. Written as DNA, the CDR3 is TGCAGTGCTCCACCCCCCCAAGCGGGAATCGACGAGCAGTACTTC.

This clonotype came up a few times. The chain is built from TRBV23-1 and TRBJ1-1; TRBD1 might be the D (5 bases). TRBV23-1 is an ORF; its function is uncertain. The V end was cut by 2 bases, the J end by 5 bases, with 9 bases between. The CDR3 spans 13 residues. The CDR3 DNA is TGCGCCAGCAGTCAACAGGGCTTGACTGAAGCTTTCTTT. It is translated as CASSQQGLTEAFF.

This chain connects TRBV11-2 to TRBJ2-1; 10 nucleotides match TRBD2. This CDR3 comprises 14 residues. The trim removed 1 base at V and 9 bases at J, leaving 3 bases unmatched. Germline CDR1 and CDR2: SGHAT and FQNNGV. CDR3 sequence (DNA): TGTGCCAGCAGCTTAGTGGGACTAGCGACTGAGCAGTTCTTC. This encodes CASSLVGLATEQFF.

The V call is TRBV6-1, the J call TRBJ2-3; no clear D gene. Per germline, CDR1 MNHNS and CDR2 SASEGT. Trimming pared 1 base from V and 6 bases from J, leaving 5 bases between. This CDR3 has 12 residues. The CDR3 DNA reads TGTGCCAGCAGTGAAGTGCCGGATACGCAGTATTTT. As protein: CASSEVPDTQYF.

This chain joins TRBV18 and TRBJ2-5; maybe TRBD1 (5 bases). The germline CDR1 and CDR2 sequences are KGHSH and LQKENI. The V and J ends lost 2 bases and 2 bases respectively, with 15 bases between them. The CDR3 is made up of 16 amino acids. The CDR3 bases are TGTGCCAGCTCACCAAGTAACAGGAAGCTTCAAGAGACCCAGTACTTC. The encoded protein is CASSPSNRKLQETQYF.

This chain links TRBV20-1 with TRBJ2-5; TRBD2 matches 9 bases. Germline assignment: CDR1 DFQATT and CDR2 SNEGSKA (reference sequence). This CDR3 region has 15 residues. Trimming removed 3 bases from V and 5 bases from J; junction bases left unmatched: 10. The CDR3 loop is CSASLRGRARETQYF. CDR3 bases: TGCAGTGCTAGTCTGCGCGGGAGGGCCCGGGAGACCCAGTACTTC.

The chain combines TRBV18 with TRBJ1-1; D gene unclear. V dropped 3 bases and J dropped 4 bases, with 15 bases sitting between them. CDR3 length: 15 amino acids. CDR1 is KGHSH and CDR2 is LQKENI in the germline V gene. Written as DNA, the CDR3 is TGTGCCAGCTCACCGAGGCCGAGCTCAGGCACTGAAGCTTTCTTT. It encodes CASSPRPSSGTEAFF.

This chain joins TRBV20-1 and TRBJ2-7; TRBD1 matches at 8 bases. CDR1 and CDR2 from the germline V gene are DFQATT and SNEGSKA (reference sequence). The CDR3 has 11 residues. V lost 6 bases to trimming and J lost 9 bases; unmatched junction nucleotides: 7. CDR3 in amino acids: CSATTGGGQYF. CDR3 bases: TGCAGTGCAACTACAGGGGGAGGGCAGTACTTC.

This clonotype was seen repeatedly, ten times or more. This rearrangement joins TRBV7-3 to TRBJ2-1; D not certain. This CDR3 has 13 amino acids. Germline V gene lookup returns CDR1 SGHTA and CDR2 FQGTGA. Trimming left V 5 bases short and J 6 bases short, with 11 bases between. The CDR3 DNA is TGTGCCAGCAGCCTAGGACCACCCAATGAGCAGTTCTTC. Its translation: CASSLGPPNEQFF.

The CDR3 DNA sequence: TGTGCCAGCAGCCGGACTTTCGACGAGCAGTACTTC. It specifies CASSRTFDEQYF. The chain recombines TRBV7-9 with TRBJ2-7; weak D call: TRBD2 (5 bases). The CDR3 is made up of 12 amino acids. V dropped 5 bases and J dropped 5 bases, with 10 bases sitting between them. Germline V gene sequence: CDR1 SEHNR, CDR2 FQNEAQ (reference sequence). The complete variable domain, with remaining parts taken from reference TRBV7-9 and TRBJ2-7, reads DTGVSQNPRHKITKRGQNVTFRCDPISEHNRLYWYRQTLGQGPEFLTYFQNEAQLEKSRLLSDRFSAERPKGSFSTLEIQRTEQGDSAMYLCASSRTFDEQYFGPGTRLTVT.

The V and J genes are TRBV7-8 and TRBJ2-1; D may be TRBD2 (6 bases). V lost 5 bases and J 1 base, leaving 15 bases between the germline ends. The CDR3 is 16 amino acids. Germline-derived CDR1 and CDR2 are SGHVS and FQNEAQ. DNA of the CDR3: TGTGCCAGCAGCCTACTCTCGGCGGGGTCCTACAATGAGCAGTTCTTC. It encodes CASSLLSAGSYNEQFF.

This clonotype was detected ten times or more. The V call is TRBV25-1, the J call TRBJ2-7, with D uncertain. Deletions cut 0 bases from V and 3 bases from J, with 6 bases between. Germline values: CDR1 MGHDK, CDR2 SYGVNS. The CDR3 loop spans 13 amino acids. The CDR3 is CASSEYGVYEQYF. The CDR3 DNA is TGTGCCAGCAGTGAATATGGTGTCTACGAGCAGTACTTC.

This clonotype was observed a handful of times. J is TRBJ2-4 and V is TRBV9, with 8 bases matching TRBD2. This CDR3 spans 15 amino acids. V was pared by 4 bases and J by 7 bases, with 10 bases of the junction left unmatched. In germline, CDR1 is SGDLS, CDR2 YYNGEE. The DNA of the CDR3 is TGTGCCAGCAGCCCTCCGGGGGGGGCTTATAACATTCAGTACTTC. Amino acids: CASSPPGGAYNIQYF.

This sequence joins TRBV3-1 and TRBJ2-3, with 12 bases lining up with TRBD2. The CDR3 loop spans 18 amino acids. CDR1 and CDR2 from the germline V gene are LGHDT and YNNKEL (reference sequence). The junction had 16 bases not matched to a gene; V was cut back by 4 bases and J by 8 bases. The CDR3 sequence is CASSPTTASGRARGTQYF. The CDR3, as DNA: TGTGCCAGCAGCCCAACCACAGCTAGCGGGAGGGCCCGGGGTACGCAGTATTTT.

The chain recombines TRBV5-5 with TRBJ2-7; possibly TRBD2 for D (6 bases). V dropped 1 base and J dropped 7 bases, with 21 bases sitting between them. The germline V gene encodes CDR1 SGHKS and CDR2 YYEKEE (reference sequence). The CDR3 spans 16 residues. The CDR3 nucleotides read TGTGCCAGCAGCTTGTCCCGCAGTGCGGGACCCCGGGAGCAGTACTTC. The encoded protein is CASSLSRSAGPREQYF.

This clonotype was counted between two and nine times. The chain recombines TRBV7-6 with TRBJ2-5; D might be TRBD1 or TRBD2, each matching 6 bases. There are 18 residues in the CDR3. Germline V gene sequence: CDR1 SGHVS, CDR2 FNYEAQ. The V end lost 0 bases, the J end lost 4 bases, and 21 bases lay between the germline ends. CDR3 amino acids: CASSLAQGTSGGGETQYF. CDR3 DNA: TGTGCCAGCAGCTTAGCGCAGGGGACTTCCGGGGGTGGAGAGACCCAGTACTTC.

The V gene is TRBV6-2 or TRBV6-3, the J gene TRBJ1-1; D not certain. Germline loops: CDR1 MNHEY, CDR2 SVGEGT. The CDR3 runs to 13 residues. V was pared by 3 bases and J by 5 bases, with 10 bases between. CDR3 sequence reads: CASSYGRETEAFF. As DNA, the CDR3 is TGTGCCAGCAGTTATGGGAGGGAAACTGAAGCTTTCTTT.